This TCR beta chain was found in a study of blood T cell repertoires in COVID-19. The overall study: COVID-19 samples from acute and convalescent phases originated in the United States, Italy and Spain.

Measured with immunoSEQ multiplex PCR; TCRdb has only the in-frame clones, and not every one. The profile covers 140,000 to 150,000 clones, with around 72% appearing a single time and 1.9% taken by the ten largest. V trimming: 7 bases; J trimming: 3 bases; junction bases outside the gene matches: 7. CDR3 length equals 15 residues. From germline, CDR1 is MNHEY and CDR2 SMNVEV (reference sequence). Sequencing was carried out using peripheral blood. This chain uses TRBV27 with TRBJ2-1; TRBD1 matches 9 bases. This receptor was identified in a woman aged 60-75 years with acute or convalescent COVID-19. The CDR3 reads CASNRQGVLYNEQFF. CDR3 DNA sequence: TGTGCCAGCAACCGACAGGGGGTCCTCTACAATGAGCAGTTCTTC.